Listed here are 18 T cell receptor beta chains from one sample, sequenced in a study of long-term antiretroviral therapy in people with HIV (dated by TCRdb to 2021 to 2024). The immunoSEQ hsTCRB v3.0 assay was used at survey level resolution to sequence the TRB variable region. This is the immuneACCESS table as TCRdb keeps it, with only in-frame sequences that have V and J called. A part of the clones is gone; compared with another copy, unresolved V genes explain less than half, and the rest is unexplained. The sample contains tens of thousands of clones, approximately 80% of them found a single time. Together, the top ten hold 18% of the sample. The sequencing here drew on unsorted PBMCs, taken 0.5 years before starting antiretroviral therapy. The receptors stem from a middle-aged man with HIV.

V and J are TRBV15 and TRBJ2-1; no clear D. Per the germline V gene, CDR1 is LNHNV and CDR2 is YYDKDF (reference sequence). This CDR3 is 13 amino acids long. Trimming took 0 bases from V and 5 from J, leaving 5 bases between them. The CDR3 spells CATSRDGNNEQFF. The CDR3 DNA sequence: TGTGCCACCAGCAGAGATGGGAACAATGAGCAGTTCTTC.

This clone was observed a single time. The chain carries TRBV15 and TRBJ2-3, with 8 bases aligning to TRBD2. The CDR3 spans 18 residues. From germline, CDR1 is LNHNV and CDR2 YYDKDF (reference sequence). V lost 1 base to trimming and J lost 2 bases; unmatched junction nucleotides: 11. CDR3 protein: CATSRGAGRGALTDTQYF. As DNA, the CDR3 is TGTGCCACCAGCAGAGGGGCAGGGCGGGGGGCCCTCACAGATACGCAGTATTTT.

The chain recombines TRBV18 with TRBJ1-6; D is possibly TRBD1 (6 bases). The CDR3 is made up of 17 amino acids. Trimming left V 2 bases short and J 6 bases short, with 17 bases between. Germline V lookup: CDR1 KGHSH, CDR2 LQKENI. CDR3 DNA: TGTGCCAGCTCACCAATAAGACAGGCGGGGCCTAATTCACCCCTCCACTTT. This encodes CASSPIRQAGPNSPLHF.

Sample share makes this clone medium-sized. The chain combines TRBV11-2 with TRBJ2-1, with D tentatively TRBD1 (7 bases). CDR3 length: 14 residues. Looked up from germline, CDR1 is SGHAT and CDR2 is FQNNGV. V gave up 5 bases and J gave up 5 bases, with 13 bases separating them. The CDR3 nucleotides are TGTGCCAGCAGCCGACAGGGACTTAACAATGAGCAGTTCTTC. The encoded protein is CASSRQGLNNEQFF.

V and J are TRBV2 and TRBJ1-5, with D perhaps TRBD1 (6 bases). From germline, CDR1 is SNHLY and CDR2 FYNNEI. V lost 6 bases and J lost 9, with 18 bases in between. The CDR3 has 14 amino acids. CDR3: CASRGAATLGPQHF. DNA of the CDR3: TGTGCCAGCAGGGGGGCAGCCACCCTGGGGCCCCAGCATTTT.

V gene TRBV11-1 combines with J gene TRBJ2-1; D is ambiguous. Trimming stripped 0 bases from V and 9 bases from J, with 18 bases between. Germline V gene sequence: CDR1 SGHAT, CDR2 FQDESV (reference sequence). The CDR3 has 16 amino acids. The CDR3 here is CASSLASMAYVGEQFF. The CDR3 nucleotides read TGTGCCAGCAGCTTAGCCTCAATGGCATACGTGGGTGAGCAGTTCTTC. Full variable domain (rest looked up from reference TRBV11-1 and TRBJ2-1): EAEVAQSPRYKITEKSQAVAFWCDPISGHATLYWYRQILGQGPELLVQFQDESVVDDSQLPKDRFSAERLKGVDSTLKIQPAELGDSAMYLCASSLASMAYVGEQFFGPGTRLTVL.

This chain connects TRBV18 to TRBJ1-1; no reliable D call. Trimming left V 3 bases short and J 3 bases short, with 8 bases between. This CDR3 comprises 13 residues. Germline V gene lookup returns CDR1 KGHSH and CDR2 LQKENI. The CDR3 nucleotides are TGTGCCAGCTCACCCCTTAGGGACACTGAAGCTTTCTTT. It yields the protein CASSPLRDTEAFF.

In this sample, this clone turned up once. V usage is TRBV10-2 and J usage is TRBJ1-5, with no clear D. Trimming cost V 1 base and J 7 bases, with 11 bases left between them. CDR1 is WSHSY and CDR2 is SAAADI in the germline V gene. This CDR3 contains 14 residues. The CDR3 DNA follows: TGCGCCAGCAGTGAGTTGGACTTCGGACAGCCCCAGCATTTT. As protein: CASSELDFGQPQHF.

The chain combines TRBV6-6 with TRBJ1-5; D not certain. V shed 4 bases and J shed 0 bases, with 10 bases lying between them. The CDR3 contains 15 residues. The V gene's germline CDR1 is MNHNY and CDR2 SVGAGI (reference sequence). This chain's CDR3 is CASSSRGSSNQPQHF. For the CDR3, the DNA is TGTGCCAGCAGTTCACGAGGGTCTAGCAATCAGCCCCAGCATTTT.

The chain joins TRBV29-1 to TRBJ1-1; the match to TRBD1 covers 10 bases. This CDR3 is built from 13 residues. After removal of 6 bases from V and 4 bases from J, the junction contained 5 bases not matched to a gene. The germline V gene has CDR1 SQVTM and CDR2 ANQGSEA. The CDR3 DNA follows: TGCAGCGTGCGACAGGGGGCGTTCACTGAAGCTTTCTTT. Its protein is CSVRQGAFTEAFF.

The CDR3 nucleotides read TGTGCCAGCAGTTTACTACAGGGGGGAGGTGATTCCTCTAACTATGGCTACACCTTC. The encoded protein is CASSLLQGGGDSSNYGYTF. V and J are TRBV28 and TRBJ1-2; TRBD1 matches 8 bases. J lost 0 bases, V lost 2 bases, and 14 bases had no gene match. CDR3 length equals 19 residues. Germline V lookup: CDR1 MDHEN, CDR2 SYDVKM.

The chain has TRBV28 and TRBJ1-2; D is undetermined. Trimming stripped 6 bases from V and 2 bases from J, with 10 bases between. Germline CDR1 reads MDHEN; CDR2 reads SYDVKM. The CDR3 contains 13 residues. CDR3 sequence (DNA): TGTGCCAGCAGCCGGGAGGAAAACTATGGCTACACCTTC. This sequence encodes CASSREENYGYTF.

In its sample, this clone was seen once. The chain links TRBV4-3 to TRBJ2-7; D tentatively fits TRBD1 or TRBD2 (5 bases each). Germline lookup yields CDR1 LGHNA and CDR2 YSLEER. V dropped 1 base and J dropped 5 bases, with 12 bases sitting between them. The CDR3 extends over 14 amino acids. The CDR3 DNA follows: TGCGCCAGCAGCCAAGCCGGGGCCCCTGACGAGCAGTACTTC. Residues: CASSQAGAPDEQYF.

This rearrangement joins TRBV28 to TRBJ1-6; D is perhaps TRBD1 (5 bases). Germline assignment: CDR1 MDHEN and CDR2 SYDVKM. The V end lost 11 bases, the J end lost 4 bases, and 9 bases lay between the germline ends. There are 12 residues in the CDR3. CDR3 DNA: TGTGCCCCGGGACTGTATAATTCACCCCTCCACTTT. Translation: CAPGLYNSPLHF.

This clone has only one observation. The genes are TRBV4-1 and TRBJ1-1, with D unclear. The V and J ends lost 6 bases and 0 bases respectively, with 17 bases between them. Germline V gene data show CDR1 as MGHRA and CDR2 as YSYEKL. This CDR3 is built from 16 residues. CDR3 sequence: CASSPGSLLMNTEAFF. The DNA of the CDR3 is TGCGCCAGCAGTCCCGGGAGCTTACTTATGAACACTGAAGCTTTCTTT.

V gene TRBV6-6 combines with J gene TRBJ1-1; TRBD1 matches 7 bases. The CDR3 is 14 residues long. The germline CDR1 and CDR2 sequences are MNHNY and SVGAGI (reference sequence). J gave up 8 bases and V 0 bases, and 6 bases lay outside the gene matches. The CDR3 region is CASSYSGQNFEAFF. In DNA form, the CDR3 reads TGTGCCAGCAGTTACTCGGGACAGAACTTCGAAGCTTTCTTT.

The rearrangement uses TRBV6-5 and TRBJ1-6, with 8 bases fitting TRBD1. From germline, CDR1 is MNHEY and CDR2 SVGAGI. The CDR3 is made up of 16 amino acids. Trimming removed 0 bases from V and 7 bases from J; junction bases left unmatched: 5. CDR3 protein: CASSYSRGTGNSPLHF. The CDR3 nucleotides are TGTGCCAGCAGTTACTCACGAGGGACAGGAAATTCACCCCTCCACTTT.

CDR3 nucleotides: TGTGCCAGTAGTATTACCAACCAGGGGATGCGAGAGACCCAGTACTTC. Its protein is CASSITNQGMRETQYF. The chain uses TRBV19 and TRBJ2-5, with TRBD1 as a possible D gene (6 bases). With 3 bases removed from V and 4 bases from J, the gap between germline ends came to 18 bases. Germline V gives CDR1 LNHDA, CDR2 SQIVND (reference sequence). This CDR3 contains 16 residues.